The entry below describes one TCR beta chain. These data belong to a study of blood T cell repertoires in COVID-19. Study in general: From T cells, B-cell-depleted T cells, or PBMCs came the material, which was cDNA or gDNA.

Assay: immunoSEQ multiplex PCR; the TCRdb copy retains only in-frame clones and omits some. The sample lists about 280,000 clones, around 85% occurring once. There are 15 residues in the CDR3. Unmatched junction bases numbered 6, after V lost 5 bases and J lost 5 bases. In germline, CDR1 is MNHEY, CDR2 SMNVEV (reference sequence). Material: PBMCs or T cells enriched from blood (not recorded which). The TCR comes from a woman aged 50 to 60 who had recovered from COVID-19. The V and J genes are TRBV27 and TRBJ1-6, with 7 bases that match TRBD1. CDR3 sequence reads: CASSPSGQNNSPLHF. The CDR3 nucleotides are TGTGCCAGCAGTCCGTCGGGACAGAATAATTCACCCCTCCACTTT.